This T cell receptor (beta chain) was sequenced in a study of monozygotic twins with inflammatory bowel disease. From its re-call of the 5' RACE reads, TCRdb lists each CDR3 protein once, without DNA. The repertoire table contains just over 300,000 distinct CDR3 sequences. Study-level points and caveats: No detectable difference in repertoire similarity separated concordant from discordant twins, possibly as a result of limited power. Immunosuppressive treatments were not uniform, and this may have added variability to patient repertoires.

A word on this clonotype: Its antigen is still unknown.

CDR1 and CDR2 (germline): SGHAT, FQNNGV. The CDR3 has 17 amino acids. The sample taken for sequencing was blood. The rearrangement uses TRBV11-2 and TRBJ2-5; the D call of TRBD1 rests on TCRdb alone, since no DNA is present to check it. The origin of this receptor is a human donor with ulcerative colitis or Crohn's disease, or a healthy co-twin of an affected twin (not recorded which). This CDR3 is CASSLHRPIDGGETQYF. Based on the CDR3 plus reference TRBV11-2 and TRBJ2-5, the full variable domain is EAGVAQSPRYKIIEKRQSVAFWCNPISGHATLYWYQQILGQGPKLLIQFQNNGVVDDSQLPKDRFSAERLKGVDSTLKIQPAKLEDSAVYLCASSLHRPIDGGETQYFGPGTRLLVL.